The entry that follows covers one TCR beta chain sequence. As yet, its antigen is unknown. This sample is part of a study of OX40 agonist ivuxolimab in advanced cancers. Whole-study results and caveats: Low clonal expansion, among the lowest seen, marked partial responders at 0.1-3.0 mg/kg.

Generated by immunoSEQ multiplex PCR, the TCRdb table keeps only in-frame clones and is missing some. The table has over 55,000 clones, more than 65% seen once; the top ten hold under 2%. The CDR3 runs to 13 residues. Germline CDR1 MNHEY, CDR2 SVGAGI. The V gene lost 8 bases and the J gene lost 5 bases, with 13 bases spanning the gap. No patient had autoimmune disease or received systemic immunosuppression. The sequencing used CD4+ or CD8+ T cells sorted from blood, collected in a trial of the OX40 agonist ivuxolimab. The sequence came from an adult with an advanced solid tumor such as melanoma, head and neck, liver or kidney cancer. The rearrangement joins TRBV6-5 to TRBJ2-4, with D tentatively TRBD2 (5 bases). CDR3 sequence reads: CASRAGSQNIQYF. DNA for the CDR3: TGTGCCAGCCGGGCGGGCAGTCAAAACATTCAGTACTTC.